Listed here are 14 T cell receptor beta chains from one sample, sequenced in a study of cytotoxic CD8 clonotypes in ibrutinib-treated CLL (dated by TCRdb to the early 2020s). The time point label here, explained by the study, means: progressive disease on ibrutinib. The library was obtained by the immunoSEQ multiplex PCR assay. TCRdb mirrors the immuneACCESS table, restricted to in-frame sequences. Some clones are absent from its copies; in checked studies, under half trace to an unresolved V gene, and the reason for the others is unknown. The sample has 250,000 to 350,000 clones on record, 65% to 85% of them singletons. The top ten hold about 5.7% of the sample. The specimen comprised PBMCs, sampled at disease progression, from a patient treated with ibrutinib. The receptors come from a human donor with chronic lymphocytic leukemia.

The genes are TRBV4-1 and TRBJ2-4; D may be TRBD2 (5 bases). V was shortened by 4 bases and J by 0 bases, with 16 bases between the two germline ends. The CDR3 runs 17 residues. In germline, CDR1 is MGHRA, CDR2 YSYEKL. Here the CDR3 DNA reads TGCGCCAGCAGCCTAAGTCCGATTGCGGGAGCCAAAAACATTCAGTACTTC. Translating it yields CASSLSPIAGAKNIQYF.

The V and J genes are TRBV29-1 and TRBJ1-2; D is undetermined. With 7 bases removed from V and 6 bases from J, the gap between germline ends came to 12 bases. CDR3 length: 11 residues. Germline CDR1 is SQVTM and CDR2 is ANQGSEA. CDR3 residues: CSAGRSDGYTF. The CDR3 bases are TGCAGCGCCGGACGTTCCGATGGCTACACCTTC.

This chain uses TRBV19 with TRBJ1-5; a possible D gene is TRBD1 (6 bases). The germline V and J ends were trimmed by 7 bases and 0 bases, with 10 bases remaining between them. Germline V gene data show CDR1 as LNHDA and CDR2 as SQIVND (reference sequence). The CDR3 has 14 amino acids. CDR3 sequence (DNA): TGTGCCAGTAACGGGGGCTATAGCAATCAGCCCCAGCATTTT. Its protein is CASNGGYSNQPQHF.

This chain joins TRBV9 and TRBJ1-2, with D possibly matching TRBD1 (5 bases). This CDR3 has 16 residues. Germline V CDR1 and CDR2: SGDLS, YYNGEE. Trimming removed 3 bases from V and 4 bases from J, with 19 bases in between. The CDR3 spells CASSEGGFRGGYGYTF. In DNA, the CDR3 is TGTGCCAGCAGCGAGGGAGGCTTTCGCGGGGGCTATGGCTACACCTTC.

This chain joins TRBV7-9 and TRBJ1-6; no firm D call. This CDR3 contains 15 residues. The V end lost 3 bases, the J end lost 0 bases, and 6 bases lay between the germline ends. Germline assignment: CDR1 SEHNR and CDR2 FQNEAQ (reference sequence). The CDR3 DNA reads TGTGCCAGCAGCTTCGGGAGCTCCTATAATTCACCCCTCCACTTT. Protein sequence: CASSFGSSYNSPLHF.

The J gene is TRBJ2-1, the V gene TRBV29-1, with 9 bases that match TRBD2. The CDR3 runs to 13 residues. V trimming: 5 bases; J trimming: 6 bases; junction bases outside the gene matches: 5. Germline V lookup: CDR1 SQVTM, CDR2 ANQGSEA. CDR3 in amino acids: CSVWGGRANEQFF. The CDR3 coding sequence is TGCAGCGTTTGGGGCGGGAGGGCCAATGAGCAGTTCTTC.

The rearrangement uses TRBV18 and TRBJ1-4, with TRBD1 identical over 9 bases. The V and J ends lost 6 bases and 6 bases, in that order; junction bases with no gene match: 8. The CDR3 spans 15 residues. Germline V gene lookup returns CDR1 KGHSH and CDR2 LQKENI. CDR3 DNA sequence: TGTGCCAGCTCGCGAACAGGGGGCAGTGATGAAAAACTGTTTTTT. It translates to CASSRTGGSDEKLFF.

The sample holds a few counts of this clone. This chain links TRBV27 with TRBJ1-1; 7 bases are a match to TRBD1. Germline-derived CDR1 and CDR2 are MNHEY and SMNVEV (reference sequence). This CDR3 is 14 amino acids long. Unmatched junction bases numbered 12, after V lost 10 bases and J lost 4 bases. The CDR3 nucleotides read TGTGCCACCGCAGAGACAGGGAAGGTCACTGAAGCTTTCTTT. It translates to CATAETGKVTEAFF.

The gene calls are TRBV10-3 and TRBJ2-3; 9 bases are a match to TRBD2. This CDR3 is built from 13 residues. The V gene's germline CDR1 is ENHRY and CDR2 SYGVKD. The trim removed 5 bases at V and 3 bases at J, leaving 0 bases unmatched. CDR3 in DNA: TGTGCCATCAGTACTAGCGGGACAGATACGCAGTATTTT. Its translation: CAISTSGTDTQYF.

The CDR3 region is CASSLGGATYEQYF. The CDR3 nucleotides read TGTGCCAGCAGCTTAGGTGGGGCAACCTACGAGCAGTACTTC. The gene calls are TRBV13 and TRBJ2-7; a possible D gene is TRBD1 (5 bases). Trimming removed 0 bases at V and 2 bases at J, with 8 bases between. Germline assignment: CDR1 PRHDT and CDR2 FYEKMQ (reference sequence). The CDR3 loop spans 14 amino acids.

This clone was recorded once. The V gene is TRBV19, the J gene TRBJ1-2; possible D gene TRBD1, 5 bases. The CDR3 runs 13 residues. V dropped 6 bases and J dropped 4 bases, with 12 bases sitting between them. The V gene's germline CDR1 is LNHDA and CDR2 SQIVND (reference sequence). The CDR3 sequence: CASRFGGTYGYTF. CDR3 nucleotides: TGTGCCAGTAGGTTCGGGGGGACCTATGGCTACACCTTC.

The chain combines TRBV6-5 with TRBJ2-2; D not resolved. CDR1 is MNHEY, CDR2 SVGAGI, per germline. V was pared by 0 bases and J by 7 bases, with 12 bases between. CDR3 size: 15 residues. The CDR3 spells CASSYSRPLGGELFF. CDR3 nucleotide sequence: TGTGCCAGCAGTTACTCCAGACCTCTGGGCGGGGAGCTGTTTTTT.

V and J are TRBV7-6 and TRBJ1-6, with 8 bases identical to TRBD1. Germline V gene data show CDR1 as SGHVS and CDR2 as FNYEAQ. This CDR3 comprises 20 residues. Trimming at V came to 1 base and at J to 5 bases, leaving 16 bases not matched to a gene. CDR3 bases: TGTGCCAGCAGCTTAGAATTCCGTAGAGACAGGGGCGCTCATAATTCACCCCTCCACTTT. This sequence encodes CASSLEFRRDRGAHNSPLHF.

This clone appeared a few times. The chain combines TRBV5-1 with TRBJ2-2; D is perhaps TRBD2 (6 bases). The CDR3 is made up of 17 amino acids. Germline CDR1 and CDR2: SGHRS and YFSETQ. Trimming took off 2 bases at V and 0 bases at J, with 14 bases between the two ends. The CDR3 spells CASSFPTGDPNTGELFF. DNA of the CDR3: TGCGCCAGCAGCTTCCCCACGGGGGACCCGAACACCGGGGAGCTGTTTTTT.